The rows below give T cell receptor beta chains drawn from one sample of a study of cytomegalovirus exposure and HLA in healthy donors. Clones were sequenced by immunoSEQ multiplex PCR, and TCRdb holds only the in-frame ones, with some missing. The repertoire has roughly 270,000 clones, 85% to 90% of them found once; the top ten carry approximately 0.95%. The sample comprised PBMCs. These receptor sequences come from a young woman in good health and CMV-seronegative. Each CDR3 is given with its conserved first and last residue. A D gene is named only where the DNA matches it firmly. Part of the rows lack a size; the others show once, few, many or a class for expanded clones.

>TRBJ2-3|TRBV10-2|.|.
TGCGCCAGCAGTGAAACGGTACGGGCGGGAATCACGCAGTATTTT
CASSETVRAGITQYF
>TRBJ2-5|TRBV5-4|.|.
TGTGCCAGCACGCGGGCGGGGACGGAGACCCAGTACTTC
CASTRAGTETQYF
>TRBJ2-6|TRBV6-5|.|.
TGTGCCAGCAGTTCTTCTCTCTCTGGGGCCAACGTCCTGACTTTC
CASSSSLSGANVLTF
>TRBJ2-7|TRBV28|.|TRBD1
TGTGCCAGCAGTTCCCCGGGACAGGGTTCCTACGAGCAGTACTTC
CASSSPGQGSYEQYF
>TRBJ2-2|TRBV13|.|TRBD2
TGTGCCAGCAGCTTACTAGCGGGACGGACAGGGGAGCTGTTTTTT
CASSLLAGRTGELFF
>TRBJ1-1|TRBV18|.|.
TGTGCCAGCTCAGAGGACAGCACTGAAGCTTTCTTT
CASSEDSTEAFF
>TRBJ2-7|TRBV28|.|.
TGTGCCAGCAGTCAGGCAGGCTATTCCTACGAGCAGTACTTC
CASSQAGYSYEQYF
>TRBJ1-4|TRBV15|.|.
TGTGCCACCAGTCATGGTGGCAGGGGAGTAACTAATGAAAAACTGTTTTTT
CATSHGGRGVTNEKLFF
>TRBJ2-7|TRBV9|.|TRBD1
TGTGCCAGCAGCCTACAGGGGAATCCCTCCTACGAGCAGTACTTC
CASSLQGNPSYEQYF
>TRBJ1-2|TRBV27|few|.
TGTGCCAGCAGAACGAGACTCTATGGCTACACCTTC
CASRTRLYGYTF
>TRBJ2-1|TRBV19|.|TRBD1
TGTGCCAGTAGTATTGGGACAGGGGCCGCACTCTCCTACAATGAGCAGTTCTTC
CASSIGTGAALSYNEQFF
>TRBJ1-5|TRBV10-3|.|.
TGTGCCATCAGTGATGGGCAGAATCAGCCCCAGCATTTT
CAISDGQNQPQHF
>TRBJ2-1|TRBV18|.|.
TGTGCCAGCTCACCAGCTACCAATGAGCAGTTCTTC
CASSPATNEQFF
>TRBJ1-2|TRBV9|.|.
TGTGCCAGCAGCGTAGCCAGGGGCGGCTACACCTTC
CASSVARGGYTF
>TRBJ2-7|TRBV14|once|TRBD2
TGTGCCTCTCCGGACACTAGCGGGGGCTACGAGCAGTACTTC
CASPDTSGGYEQYF
>TRBJ2-5|TRBV2|.|.
TGTGCCAGCATATGGGGGAGGGAGACCCAGTACTTC
CASIWGRETQYF
>TRBJ2-7|TRBV27|.|TRBD1
TGTGCCAGCAGTGTAACCCGGGACAGTTTATACGAGCAGTACTTC
CASSVTRDSLYEQYF
>TRBJ2-1|TRBV9|once|.
TGTGCCAGCAGCGTAGCCAGGGGCGGCTATAATGAGCAGTTCTTC
CASSVARGGYNEQFF
>TRBJ2-2|TRBV4-3|.|TRBD1
TGCGCCAGCAGCCAAGGGGCCTACGGGACAGGGGGCTCCGGGGAGCTGTTTTTT
CASSQGAYGTGGSGELFF
>TRBJ2-7|TRBV19|.|TRBD2
TGTGCCAGTAGTAGGGGAATAGCGGGATCCTACGAGCAGTACTTC
CASSRGIAGSYEQYF
>TRBJ2-7|TRBV7-2|.|TRBD1
TGTGCCAGCAGCTTAGTGGCCGGTGGACAGGTTGGCGACGAGCAGTACTTC
CASSLVAGGQVGDEQYF
>TRBJ1-2|TRBV5-1|.|TRBD1
TGCGCCAGCAGCTTGGGGACAGGGGGCTTCAACTATGGCTACACCTTC
CASSLGTGGFNYGYTF